One sample yielded the 23 T cell receptor beta chains listed below, sequenced in a study of beta chain features in type 1 diabetes. Sequencing targeted expressed TCRB transcripts, as all isolated RNA had been reverse transcribed. Sequenced by immunoSEQ multiplex PCR; TCRdb stores in-frame clones only, minus some. The sample lists 900,000 or so clones, roughly a sixth seen once, with 0.02% to 0.03% in the top ten. The specimen sequenced was naive CD4+ T cells from blood. These receptors all come from a woman aged 18-30 years in good health.

This clone was picked up a small number of times. The chain carries TRBV2 and TRBJ2-5; 7 bases align to TRBD2. The J segment lost 3 bases and the V segment lost 6 bases, leaving 7 bases of the junction unmatched. Germline CDR1 reads SNHLY; CDR2 reads FYNNEI. The CDR3 is made up of 14 amino acids. The CDR3 protein is CASRAASGKETQYF. As DNA, the CDR3 is TGTGCCAGCAGGGCAGCTAGCGGAAAAGAGACCCAGTACTTC.

Notes on this clone: Compared with germline, one end of the junction differs, possibly owing to a read error. The CDR3 DNA follows: TGTGCTAGCAGCCCAGGGTCATCGCGGAGCTACGAGCAGTACTTC. Residues: CASSPGSSRSYEQYF. The gene calls are TRBV7-7 and TRBJ2-7; possible D gene TRBD1, 5 bases. Germline assignment: CDR1 SSHAT and CDR2 FNYEAQ (reference sequence). The CDR3 is 15 amino acids.

About this clone: Other DNA sequences in this sample translate to the same CDR3. The chain uses TRBV2 and TRBJ1-5, with TRBD1 as a possible D gene (5 bases). CDR1 and CDR2 (germline): SNHLY, FYNNEI. The CDR3 extends over 14 amino acids. V was cut by 3 bases and J by 2 bases, with 8 bases left in between. CDR3 amino acids: CASSEQGGNQPQHF. CDR3 coding DNA: TGTGCCAGCAGTGAGCAGGGTGGCAATCAGCCCCAGCATTTT.

The V gene is TRBV7-2, the J gene TRBJ2-7; tentatively, D is TRBD1 (5 bases). CDR3 length: 13 amino acids. V was trimmed by 5 bases and J by 3 bases, leaving 11 bases between them. Per the germline V gene, CDR1 is SGHTA and CDR2 is FQGNSA. CDR3 nucleotides: TGTGCCAGCAGCCAACAGGTCATCTACGAGCAGTACTTC. It specifies CASSQQVIYEQYF.

This clone was observed a handful of times. This chain's CDR3 is CASSLSRPGTILYEQYF. CDR3 bases: TGTGCCAGCAGCCTGTCACGTCCCGGGACTATCCTCTACGAGCAGTACTTC. The V gene is TRBV7-2, the J gene TRBJ2-7; 7 nucleotides line up with TRBD2. Germline CDR1 reads SGHTA; CDR2 reads FQGNSA. V shed 5 bases and J 3 bases; nucleotides not matched to a gene: 16. The CDR3 runs to 17 residues.

The rearrangement uses TRBV5-1 and TRBJ2-6, with 7 bases lining up with TRBD1. The CDR3 is 17 amino acids. With 1 base clipped from V and 0 bases from J, the junction kept 4 bases outside the gene matches. The V gene's germline CDR1 is SGHRS and CDR2 YFSETQ. Written as DNA, the CDR3 is TGCGCCAGCAGCTTGTGGACAGGAGTCTCTGGGGCCAACGTCCTGACTTTC. This translates into CASSLWTGVSGANVLTF. Variable domain in full (rest from reference TRBV5-1 and TRBJ2-6): KAGVTQTPRYLIKTRGQQVTLSCSPISGHRSVSWYQQTPGQGLQFLFEYFSETQRNKGNFPGRFSGRQFSNSRSEMNVSTLELGDSALYLCASSLWTGVSGANVLTFGAGSRLTVL.

The chain's CDR3 is CASSLGPVDYGYTF. For the CDR3, the DNA is TGTGCCAGCAGCTTGGGCCCGGTCGACTATGGCTACACCTTC. The chain joins TRBV5-5 to TRBJ1-2, with no clear D. This CDR3 is 14 amino acids long. Trimming stripped 0 bases from V and 3 bases from J, with 9 bases between. Germline V CDR1 and CDR2: SGHKS, YYEKEE (reference sequence).

There are a few counts of this clone. The rearrangement uses TRBV5-1 and TRBJ2-1; a possible D gene is TRBD2 (6 bases). The V end lost 4 bases, the J end lost 6 bases, and 14 bases lay between the germline ends. The CDR3 loop spans 14 amino acids. Germline V gene data show CDR1 as SGHRS and CDR2 as YFSETQ. Here the CDR3 reads CASSPGSITNEQFF. CDR3 bases: TGCGCCAGCAGCCCCGGGAGCATAACCAATGAGCAGTTCTTC.

The chain combines TRBV7-2 with TRBJ2-7; 15 bases line up with TRBD2. The V gene's germline CDR1 is SGHTA and CDR2 FQGNSA. Germline trimming cut 1 base from V and 6 bases from J; bases unmatched to any gene: 7. This CDR3 spans 17 amino acids. The CDR3 nucleotides are TGTGCCAGCAGCTTAGATCCCGGGACTAGCGGGAGGAGCGAGCAGTACTTC. Amino acid sequence: CASSLDPGTSGRSEQYF.

This clone was detected a few times. V gene TRBV28 combines with J gene TRBJ2-7; D possibly corresponds to TRBD1 (5 bases). V lost 6 bases and J lost 1, with 13 bases in between. CDR1 and CDR2 (germline): MDHEN, SYDVKM. The CDR3 has 14 amino acids. The CDR3 loop reads CASRRRQNSYEQYF. The DNA for the CDR3 is TGTGCCAGCAGGCGTCGACAGAATTCCTACGAGCAGTACTTC.

The chain has TRBV7-3 and TRBJ2-7; 10 bases map to TRBD1. Germline V lookup: CDR1 SGHTA, CDR2 FQGTGA. V dropped 2 bases and J dropped 6; count of bases not matched to a gene: 10. There are 16 residues in the CDR3. The CDR3, as DNA: TGTGCCAGCAGCTTACAACCCGGGACAGGGGTCTCCGAGCAGTACTTC. Encoded protein: CASSLQPGTGVSEQYF. Together with reference TRBV7-3 and TRBJ2-7, the CDR3 gives the full variable domain: GAGVSQTPSNKVTEKGKYVELRCDPISGHTALYWYRQSLGQGPEFLIYFQGTGAADDSGLPNDRFFAVRPEGSVSTLKIQRTERGDSAVYLCASSLQPGTGVSEQYFGPGTRLTVT.

This clone was counted only a few times. The genes are TRBV19 and TRBJ1-1; D remains ambiguous. The V end lost 8 bases, the J end lost 6 bases, and 16 bases lay between the germline ends. The CDR3 consists of 13 residues. Germline V CDR1 and CDR2: LNHDA, SQIVND (reference sequence). CDR3 nucleotides: TGTGCCAGTCACGAACGGGTTAGGGCTGAAGCTTTCTTT. Translating gives CASHERVRAEAFF.

The chain links TRBV19 to TRBJ1-2; TRBD1 agrees at 8 bases. The CDR3 runs 12 residues. Germline loops: CDR1 LNHDA, CDR2 SQIVND (reference sequence). V was clipped by 4 bases and J by 8 bases; unmatched bases: 3. The DNA for the CDR3 is TGTGCCAGTAGTACGGGACAGGCGGGCTACACCTTC. Translating it yields CASSTGQAGYTF.

This clone was found a few times. The V call is TRBV9, the J call TRBJ2-1, with 14 bases lining up with TRBD2. Unmatched junction bases numbered 14, after V lost 2 bases and J lost 4 bases. This CDR3 is built from 20 residues. CDR1 and CDR2 from the germline V gene are SGDLS and YYNGEE. CDR3 bases: TGTGCCAGCAGCGTTAATATCAGGACTAGCGGGAGGTTGTCGTACAATGAGCAGTTCTTC. This sequence encodes CASSVNIRTSGRLSYNEQFF.

This clone was seen only a few times. Additional DNA sequences in this sample encode the identical CDR3. The chain recombines TRBV5-1 with TRBJ1-5; 7 nucleotides line up with TRBD1. Germline-derived CDR1 and CDR2 are SGHRS and YFSETQ. V shed 0 bases, J shed 2 bases, and the junction held 2 bases outside the gene matches. The CDR3 loop spans 15 amino acids. In DNA, the CDR3 is TGCGCCAGCAGCTTGGAGGGGACAGGCAATCAGCCCCAGCATTTT. It encodes CASSLEGTGNQPQHF.

This clone was counted a few times. The CDR3 DNA reads as TGTGCCAGCGGACGTTCTAGCGGGAGAAAAGAAAGCTCCTACAATGAGCAGTTCTTC. It translates to CASGRSSGRKESSYNEQFF. The chain combines TRBV9 with TRBJ2-1; 10 bases map to TRBD2. The V gene end was trimmed by 7 bases and the J gene end by 0 bases; junction bases not matched to a gene: 16. Looked up from germline, CDR1 is SGDLS and CDR2 is YYNGEE. CDR3 length equals 19 residues.

V and J are TRBV28 and TRBJ2-6; 7 nucleotides align to TRBD1. V shed 4 bases and J 0 bases; nucleotides not matched to a gene: 9. The V gene's germline CDR1 is MDHEN and CDR2 SYDVKM. The CDR3 has 18 amino acids. CDR3 sequence: CASSSRTGLFSGANVLTF. The CDR3 DNA is TGTGCCAGCAGTTCGAGGACAGGCTTATTCTCTGGGGCCAACGTCCTGACTTTC.

This chain connects TRBV6-5 to TRBJ2-7; 8 bases map to TRBD1. The CDR3 contains 15 residues. CDR1 MNHEY and CDR2 SVGAGI come from the germline V gene. Unmatched junction bases numbered 9, after V lost 6 bases and J lost 2 bases. CDR3 residues: CASRVFRDRPYEQYF. The CDR3, as DNA: TGTGCCAGCAGAGTTTTCCGGGACAGGCCCTACGAGCAGTACTTC.

The V call is TRBV27, the J call TRBJ1-1, with 7 bases lining up with TRBD1. CDR3 size: 17 residues. Germline lookup yields CDR1 MNHEY and CDR2 SMNVEV (reference sequence). Trimming at V came to 2 bases and at J to 1 base, leaving 10 bases not matched to a gene. CDR3 amino acids: CASSLKPTGLRNTEAFF. DNA for the CDR3: TGTGCCAGCAGTTTAAAACCGACAGGGCTAAGGAACACTGAAGCTTTCTTT.

The chain recombines TRBV18 with TRBJ2-1, with D tentatively TRBD1 or TRBD2 (5 bases each). Between the trimmed V and J ends, which lost 6 bases and 8 bases, there was a span of 20 bases. Germline loops: CDR1 KGHSH, CDR2 LQKENI. This CDR3 is built from 15 residues. Written as DNA, the CDR3 is TGTGCCAGCTCGTCTAAGAGGGCAGGGAGCGATGAGCAGTTCTTC. This translates into CASSSKRAGSDEQFF.

The sample holds a few counts of this clone. The chain uses TRBV12-1 and TRBJ2-7. TRBV12-1 is flagged as a pseudogene. The CDR3 runs 15 residues. The CDR3 nucleotides read TGTGCCAGCAGCTCTCCCCTACCAGAGACCTACGAGCAGTACTTC. This gives the protein CASSSPLPETYEQYF.

This clone was seen only a few times. The V and J genes are TRBV7-8 and TRBJ2-7, with TRBD1 identical over 8 bases. From germline, CDR1 is SGHVS and CDR2 FQNEAQ. The CDR3 covers 15 residues. Trimming cost V 0 bases and J 6 bases; bases outside gene matches: 7. The CDR3 DNA reads TGTGCCAGCAGCTTAGCGCTGGACAGGGTACGCGAGCAGTACTTC. Translating gives CASSLALDRVREQYF. The full variable domain, with the rest looked up from reference TRBV7-8 and TRBJ2-7, is GAGVSQSPRYKVAKRGQDVALRCDPISGHVSLFWYQQALGQGPEFLTYFQNEAQLDKSGLPSDRFFAERPEGSVSTLKIQRTQQEDSAVYLCASSLALDRVREQYFGPGTRLTVT.

This clone was seen only a few times. The chain uses TRBV14 and TRBJ1-1; 9 nucleotides line up with TRBD1. Germline lookup yields CDR1 SGHDN and CDR2 FVKESK. This CDR3 contains 17 residues. V shed 4 bases, J shed 1 base, and the junction held 10 bases outside the gene matches. CDR3 nucleotide sequence: TGTGCCAGCAGCCTCCAGGACAGGGGAGGATGGAACACTGAAGCTTTCTTT. This gives the protein CASSLQDRGGWNTEAFF. The full variable domain, in which reference TRBV14 and TRBJ1-1 provide the parts outside the CDR3, is EAGVTQFPSHSVIEKGQTVTLRCDPISGHDNLYWYRRVMGKEIKFLLHFVKESKQDESGMPNNRFLAERTGGTYSTLKVQPAELEDSGVYFCASSLQDRGGWNTEAFFGQGTRLTVV.